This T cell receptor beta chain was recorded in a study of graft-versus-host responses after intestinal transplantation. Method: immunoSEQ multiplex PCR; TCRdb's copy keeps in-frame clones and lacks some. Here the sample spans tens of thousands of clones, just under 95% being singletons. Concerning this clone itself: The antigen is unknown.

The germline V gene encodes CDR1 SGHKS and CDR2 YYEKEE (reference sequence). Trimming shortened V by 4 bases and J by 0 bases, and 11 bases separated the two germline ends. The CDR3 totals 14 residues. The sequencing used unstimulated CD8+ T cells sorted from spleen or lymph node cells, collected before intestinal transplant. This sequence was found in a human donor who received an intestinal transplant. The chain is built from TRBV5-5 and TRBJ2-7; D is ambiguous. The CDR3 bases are TGTGCCAGCAGCGTGGACGTTAGCTCCTACGAGCAGTACTTC. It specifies CASSVDVSSYEQYF.